This TCR beta chain was identified during a study of early stage breast cancer tumors. General study points: Commonly generated sequences made up most enriched TCRB sequences shared between patients. Compared with adjacent normal breast, tumors showed around 2.5-fold denser, more clonal T cells. Blood repertoires resembled normal breast more than tumor.

This clone appeared a few times. Its antigen is as yet unknown. The CDR3 runs to 13 residues. Trimming took off 0 bases at V and 6 bases at J, with 8 bases between the two ends. Germline V gene sequence: CDR1 GTSNPN, CDR2 SVGIG (reference sequence). Only in-frame clones appear in the TCRdb table, and some are missing; sequencing was by immunoSEQ multiplex PCR. Found here are 69,000 or so clones, 80% of them singletons; the top ten hold approximately 4.5%. The V and J genes are TRBV30 and TRBJ2-2; D gene ambiguous. The sequence derives from a person aged 35-49 years with breast cancer. Sequencing input: blood. CDR3 protein: CAWSVLLPGELFF. The DNA of the CDR3 is TGTGCCTGGAGTGTCCTATTACCCGGGGAGCTGTTTTTT.